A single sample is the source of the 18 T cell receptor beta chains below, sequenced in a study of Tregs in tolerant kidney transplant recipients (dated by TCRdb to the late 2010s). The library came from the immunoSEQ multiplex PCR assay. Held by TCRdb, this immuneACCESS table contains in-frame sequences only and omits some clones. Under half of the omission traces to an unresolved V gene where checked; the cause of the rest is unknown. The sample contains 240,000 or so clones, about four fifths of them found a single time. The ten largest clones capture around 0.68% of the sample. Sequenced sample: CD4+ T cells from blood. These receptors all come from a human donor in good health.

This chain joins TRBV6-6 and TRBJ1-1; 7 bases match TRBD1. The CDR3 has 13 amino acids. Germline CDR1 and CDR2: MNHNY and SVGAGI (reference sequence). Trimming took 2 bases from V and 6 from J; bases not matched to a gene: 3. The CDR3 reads CASSYLDRAEAFF. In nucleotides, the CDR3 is TGTGCCAGCAGTTACCTCGACAGGGCTGAAGCTTTCTTT.

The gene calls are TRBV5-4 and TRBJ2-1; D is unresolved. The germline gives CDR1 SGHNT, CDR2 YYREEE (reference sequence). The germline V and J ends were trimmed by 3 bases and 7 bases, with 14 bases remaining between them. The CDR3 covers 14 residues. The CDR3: CASSSPPSGNEQFF. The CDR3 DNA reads TGTGCCAGCAGCTCCCCCCCCTCCGGGAATGAGCAGTTCTTC. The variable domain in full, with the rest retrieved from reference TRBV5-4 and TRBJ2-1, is ETGVTQSPTHLIKTRGQQVTLRCSSQSGHNTVSWYQQALGQGPQFIFQYYREEENGRGNFPPRFSGLQFPNYSSELNVNALELDDSALYLCASSSPPSGNEQFFGPGTRLTVL.

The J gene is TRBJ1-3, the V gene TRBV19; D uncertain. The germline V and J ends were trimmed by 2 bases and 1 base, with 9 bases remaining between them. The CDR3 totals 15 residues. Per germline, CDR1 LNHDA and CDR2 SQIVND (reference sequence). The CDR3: CASSIPGPSGNTIYF. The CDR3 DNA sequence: TGTGCCAGTAGTATACCAGGTCCGTCTGGAAACACCATATATTTT.

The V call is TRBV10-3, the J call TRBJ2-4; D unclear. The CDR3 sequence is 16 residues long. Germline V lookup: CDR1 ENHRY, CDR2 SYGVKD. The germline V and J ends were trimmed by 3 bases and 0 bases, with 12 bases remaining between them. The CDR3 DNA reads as TGTGCCATCAGTGAAGAGGCACTGTTAGCCAAAAACATTCAGTACTTC. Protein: CAISEEALLAKNIQYF.

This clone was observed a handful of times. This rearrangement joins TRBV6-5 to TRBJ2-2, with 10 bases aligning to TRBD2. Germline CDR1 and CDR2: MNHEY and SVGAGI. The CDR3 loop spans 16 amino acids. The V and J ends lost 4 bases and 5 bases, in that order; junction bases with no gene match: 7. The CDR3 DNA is TGTGCCAGCAGTTCCCTCGGACTAGCGGCAACCGGGGAGCTGTTTTTT. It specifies CASSSLGLAATGELFF.

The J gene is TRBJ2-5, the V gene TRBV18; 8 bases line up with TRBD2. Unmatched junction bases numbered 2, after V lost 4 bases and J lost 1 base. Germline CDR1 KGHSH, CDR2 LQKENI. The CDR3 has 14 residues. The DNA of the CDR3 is TGTGCCAGCTCACGGACTAGCAGCCAAGAGACCCAGTACTTC. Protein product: CASSRTSSQETQYF. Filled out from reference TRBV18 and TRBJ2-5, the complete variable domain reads NAGVMQNPRHLVRRRGQEARLRCSPMKGHSHVYWYRQLPEEGLKFMVYLQKENIIDESGMPKERFSAEFPKEGPSILRIQQVVRGDSAAYFCASSRTSSQETQYFGPGTRLLVL.

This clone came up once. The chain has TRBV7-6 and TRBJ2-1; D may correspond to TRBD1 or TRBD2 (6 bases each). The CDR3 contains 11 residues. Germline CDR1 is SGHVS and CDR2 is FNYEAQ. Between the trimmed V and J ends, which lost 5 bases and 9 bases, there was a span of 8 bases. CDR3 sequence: CASSGGREQFF. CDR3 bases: TGTGCCAGCAGCGGGGGGCGTGAGCAGTTCTTC.

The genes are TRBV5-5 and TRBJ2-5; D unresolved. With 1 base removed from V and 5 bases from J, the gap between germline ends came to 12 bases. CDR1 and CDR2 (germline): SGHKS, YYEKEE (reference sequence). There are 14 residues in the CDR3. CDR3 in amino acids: CASSLSGNEETQYF. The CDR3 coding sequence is TGTGCCAGCAGCTTGTCAGGAAACGAGGAGACCCAGTACTTC. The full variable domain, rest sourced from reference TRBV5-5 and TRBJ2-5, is DAGVTQSPTHLIKTRGQQVTLRCSPISGHKSVSWYQQVLGQGPQFIFQYYEKEERGRGNFPDRFSARQFPNYSSELNVNALLLGDSALYLCASSLSGNEETQYFGPGTRLLVL.

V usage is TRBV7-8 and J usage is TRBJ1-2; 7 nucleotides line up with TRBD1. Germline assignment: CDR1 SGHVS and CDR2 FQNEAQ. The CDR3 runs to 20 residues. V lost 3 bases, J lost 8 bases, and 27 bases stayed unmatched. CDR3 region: CASSFRVPWDRGRSKIGYTF. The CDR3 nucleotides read TGTGCCAGCAGCTTTAGGGTGCCTTGGGACAGAGGAAGGAGTAAGATCGGCTACACCTTC.

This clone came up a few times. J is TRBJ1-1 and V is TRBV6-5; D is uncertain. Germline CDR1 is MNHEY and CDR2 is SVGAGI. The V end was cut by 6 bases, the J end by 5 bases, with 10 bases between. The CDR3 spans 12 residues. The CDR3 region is CASRDPPTEAFF. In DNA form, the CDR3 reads TGTGCCAGCAGGGACCCTCCGACTGAAGCTTTCTTT.

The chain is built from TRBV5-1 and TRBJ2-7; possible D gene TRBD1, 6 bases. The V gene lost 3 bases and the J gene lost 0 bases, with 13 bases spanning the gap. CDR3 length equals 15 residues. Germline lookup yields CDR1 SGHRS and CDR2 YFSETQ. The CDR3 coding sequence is TGCGCCAGCAGCTCAACCCAGGGGATCTCCTACGAGCAGTACTTC. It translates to CASSSTQGISYEQYF.

For the CDR3, the DNA is TGTGCCAGCAGCTTAGGAGCCAGTTTGAACACTGAAGCTTTCTTT. Its protein product is CASSLGASLNTEAFF. The V gene is TRBV7-9, the J gene TRBJ1-1; D not certain. The CDR3 loop spans 15 amino acids. The germline V gene encodes CDR1 SEHNR and CDR2 FQNEAQ (reference sequence). Trimming removed 1 base from V and 0 bases from J, with 9 bases in between. The full variable domain, its missing parts supplied by reference TRBV7-9 and TRBJ1-1, is DTGVSQNPRHKITKRGQNVTFRCDPISEHNRLYWYRQTLGQGPEFLTYFQNEAQLEKSRLLSDRFSAERPKGSFSTLEIQRTEQGDSAMYLCASSLGASLNTEAFFGQGTRLTVV.

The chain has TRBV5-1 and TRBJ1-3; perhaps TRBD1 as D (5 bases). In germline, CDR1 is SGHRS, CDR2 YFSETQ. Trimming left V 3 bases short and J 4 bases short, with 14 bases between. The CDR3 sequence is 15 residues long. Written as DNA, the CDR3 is TGCGCCAGCAGCTCCGACGGGGGGACCGGAAACACCATATATTTT. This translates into CASSSDGGTGNTIYF.

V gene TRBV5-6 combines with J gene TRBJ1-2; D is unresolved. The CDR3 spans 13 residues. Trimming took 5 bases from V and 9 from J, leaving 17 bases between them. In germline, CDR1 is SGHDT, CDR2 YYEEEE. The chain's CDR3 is CASRLGRVGSYTF. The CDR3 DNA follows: TGTGCCAGCAGACTGGGGAGGGTCGGTAGCTACACCTTC.

Here the CDR3 DNA reads TGTGCCAGCAGCGTCGGGACAAGGAACACTGAAGCTTTCTTT. It translates to CASSVGTRNTEAFF. The J gene is TRBJ1-1, the V gene TRBV9; D is possibly TRBD1 (6 bases). The length of the CDR3 is 14 residues. Per germline, CDR1 SGDLS and CDR2 YYNGEE. V gave up 2 bases and J gave up 1 base, with 9 bases separating them. The whole variable domain, filled in from reference TRBV9 and TRBJ1-1, reads DSGVTQTPKHLITATGQRVTLRCSPRSGDLSVYWYQQSLDQGLQFLIQYYNGEERAKGNILERFSAQQFPDLHSELNLSSLELGDSALYFCASSVGTRNTEAFFGQGTRLTVV.

CDR3 residues: CASSLTRGPWEQYF. In DNA form, the CDR3 reads TGTGCCAGCAGTCTGACCAGGGGCCCGTGGGAGCAGTACTTC. The chain recombines TRBV6-6 with TRBJ2-7, with D possibly matching TRBD1 (6 bases). Trimming shortened V by 5 bases and J by 7 bases, and 18 bases separated the two germline ends. This CDR3 region has 14 residues. Germline V gene sequence: CDR1 MNHNY, CDR2 SVGAGI (reference sequence).

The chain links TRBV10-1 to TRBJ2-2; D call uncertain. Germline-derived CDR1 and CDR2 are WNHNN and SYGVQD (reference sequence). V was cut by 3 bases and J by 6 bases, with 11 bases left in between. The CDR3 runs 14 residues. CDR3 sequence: CASSEQRIAGELFF. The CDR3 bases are TGCGCCAGCAGTGAACAACGAATAGCCGGGGAGCTGTTTTTT.

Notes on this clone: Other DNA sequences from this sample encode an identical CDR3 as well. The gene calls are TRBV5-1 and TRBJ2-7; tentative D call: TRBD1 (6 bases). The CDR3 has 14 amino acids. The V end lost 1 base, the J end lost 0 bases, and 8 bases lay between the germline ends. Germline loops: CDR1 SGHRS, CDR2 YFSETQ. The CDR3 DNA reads TGCGCCAGCAGCTTGACAGGGTCCTCCTACGAGCAGTACTTC. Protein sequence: CASSLTGSSYEQYF.